This is a list of T cell receptor beta chains from one sample in a study of T cell repertoires in cytomegalovirus infection. TCRdb re-derived calls from the reads in MiXCR, one entry per CDR3 protein. The sample lists 300,000 or so distinct CDR3 sequences; under 30% were seen once. Sequences were obtained from PBMCs. The receptors originated from a human donor in good health (CMV status not recorded). Some clones in this sample may be carry-over from other donors' samples. Each CDR3 is given with its conserved first and last residue. Each record gives: J gene, clone size, V gene, D gene, CDR3 DNA, CDR3 protein. The D gene is left open where the match is weak. Part of the rows lack a size; the others show once, few, many or a class for expanded clones.

TRBJ2-4	few	TRBV6-1	TRBD2	TGTGCCAGCAGCCGAGGGAATCTAGCGGAGTCGACCAAAAACATTCAGTACTTC	CASSRGNLAESTKNIQYF
TRBJ1-2	-	TRBV5-4	-	TGTGCCAGCAGCTTGGCGCAAGTCTACACCTTC	CASSLAQVYTF
TRBJ1-3	-	TRBV7-9	-	TGTGCCAGCAGCATCGGCCCGGGGGGAAACACCATATATTTT	CASSIGPGGNTIYF
TRBJ2-1	-	TRBV7-9	-	TGTGCCAGCAGCTCCTATACCACCCTCGAACATGAGCAGTTCTTC	CASSSYTTLEHEQFF
TRBJ1-1	many	TRBV12-3/TRBV12-4	-	TGTGCCAGCAGTTTTGGCAGTGTGAACACTGAAGCTTTCTTT	CASSFGSVNTEAFF
TRBJ1-5	-	TRBV20-1	-	TGCAGTACCACGACAGGCAGCAATCAGCCCCAGCATTTT	CSTTTGSNQPQHF
TRBJ1-2	few	TRBV29-1	TRBD1	TGCAGCGCCGGGACAGCTAAGGGCTACACCTTC	CSAGTAKGYTF
TRBJ2-3	-	TRBV29-1	-	TGCAGCGCCCCAGCGGGGACAGGAGATACGAAGTATTTT	CSAPAGTGDTKYF
TRBJ2-5	many	TRBV7-6	TRBD2	TGTGCCAGCAGCTCCGGGGGGGGTGTCTCGGCCCAGTACTTC	CASSSGGGVSAQYF
TRBJ1-5	many	TRBV7-2	-	TGTGCCAGCAGCTTAGATAATCACCAGGGTAGGGATCAGCCCCAGCATTTT	CASSLDNHQGRDQPQHF
TRBJ2-2	-	TRBV29-1	-	TGCAGCGCTGGACACACCGGGGAGCTGTTTTTT	CSAGHTGELFF
TRBJ2-3	many	TRBV7-2	-	TGTGCCAGCAGCTTAACGCCCGGGTTTGGGGATACGCAGTATTTT	CASSLTPGFGDTQYF
TRBJ1-2	-	TRBV10-3	TRBD1	TGTGCCATCCCCTCCAAACCGGGACAGAGTAACTATGGCTACACCTTC	CAIPSKPGQSNYGYTF
TRBJ2-2	many	TRBV6-1	-	TGTGCCAGCAGTCAAGTCGGAGGTGTAGAACGGCTTACCGGGGAGCTGTTTTTT	CASSQVGGVERLTGELFF
TRBJ1-3	-	TRBV28	TRBD1	TGTGCCAGCAGCCACGGGGACAGGGGATCTGGAAACACCATATATTTT	CASSHGDRGSGNTIYF
TRBJ2-7	few	TRBV20-1	-	TGCAGTGCTAGAGCGGTGGGGCCCTACGAGCAGTACTTC	CSARAVGPYEQYF
TRBJ2-5	-	TRBV11-2	TRBD2	TGTGCCAGCAGCTTAGGTACTAGCGGGCTGATTAAAGAGACCCAGTACTTC	CASSLGTSGLIKETQYF